This paragraph reports one TCR beta chain. Methods used by the authors: The authors estimated nucleated cell counts from reference gene primer amplification. Profiled with immunoSEQ multiplex PCR; TCRdb holds only in-frame clones, not every one. That table gives V, J and clone size, and the DNA gave D and trimming. The repertoire consists of 200,000 to 250,000 clones, with around four fifths occurring once and the leading ten covering over 14%. Participants' reported clinical history set cohort assignment. Recovery meant two consecutive negative NP/OP PCR tests, professional clearance, or resolved symptoms. V lost 0 bases and J 0 bases, leaving 13 bases between the germline ends. This CDR3 comprises 16 residues. The germline V gene has CDR1 SGHRS and CDR2 YFSETQ. These data originate in a study of blood T cell repertoires in COVID-19. At the level of the study: The cDNA or gDNA used as material had been derived from T cells, B-cell-depleted T cells, or PBMCs.

This chain uses TRBV5-1 with TRBJ2-7; perhaps TRBD1 as D (5 bases). Sequencing used PBMCs or T cells enriched from blood (not recorded which). The TCR sequence derives from a man between 40 and 49 years old who had recovered from COVID-19. CDR3 amino acids: CASSLGQTSLSYEQYF. The CDR3 region has the DNA TGCGCCAGCAGCTTGGGACAGACTTCTCTCTCCTACGAGCAGTACTTC. The full variable domain, in which reference TRBV5-1 and TRBJ2-7 provide the parts outside the CDR3, is KAGVTQTPRYLIKTRGQQVTLSCSPISGHRSVSWYQQTPGQGLQFLFEYFSETQRNKGNFPGRFSGRQFSNSRSEMNVSTLELGDSALYLCASSLGQTSLSYEQYFGPGTRLTVT.